Below, 23 T cell receptor beta chains from the same sample are listed, as sequenced in a study of T cells after posttransplantation cyclophosphamide (dated by TCRdb to 2016 to 2017). The time point label on this specimen signifies: posttransplant day relative to BM transplant. A control cohort of about a dozen patients who had been given myeloablative marrow transplants with methotrexate plus a calcineurin inhibitor was sampled 1 year after transplant. Preparation of the library involved the immunoSEQ multiplex PCR assay. What TCRdb holds here is the immuneACCESS table cut down to in-frame rearrangements. Part of the clones is not present; checked against another copy, under half of the missing clones reflect an unresolved V gene, and the others are unexplained. A total of around 9,900 clones appear in this sample, approximately 88% of them only once. Jointly, the top ten make up roughly 29% of the sample.

The starting material was PBMCs, obtained after an allogeneic stem cell transplant with a calcineurin inhibitor and methotrexate. The receptors stem from a male patient in his thirties who received an allogeneic stem cell transplant from an unrelated donor, was CMV-positive, and had no GVHD. A transplant means some T cells may be of graft donor rather than patient origin.

This clone was counted between two and nine times. The chain links TRBV19 to TRBJ2-7; 8 positions match TRBD1. Germline V CDR1 and CDR2: LNHDA, SQIVND (reference sequence). V was pared by 5 bases and J by 0 bases, with 6 bases of the junction left unmatched. The CDR3 has 15 residues. The CDR3, as DNA: TGTGCCAGTAGTTCCCTGGGACAGGCCTCCTACGAGCAGTACGTC. Translating it yields CASSSLGQASYEQYV.

The chain links TRBV18 to TRBJ1-5; the match to TRBD1 covers 9 bases. This CDR3 is built from 14 residues. Germline CDR1 KGHSH, CDR2 LQKENI. The V and J ends lost 5 bases and 5 bases, in that order; junction bases with no gene match: 4. The CDR3 DNA reads TGTGCCAGCTCAAGGGACAGGGAGGATCAGCCCCAGCATTTT. Protein sequence: CASSRDREDQPQHF.

In its sample, this clone was seen a few times. A read error likely explains this, since a far larger clone differs by one base. V gene TRBV6-1 combines with J gene TRBJ2-7; 8 bases align to TRBD1. The CDR3 contains 15 residues. Trimming at V came to 3 bases and at J to 3 bases, leaving 7 bases not matched to a gene. Looked up from germline, CDR1 is MNHNS and CDR2 is SASEGT. CDR3 residues: CASSDGQGALYEQYV. In DNA, the CDR3 is TGTGCCAGCAGTGACGGGCAGGGGGCACTCTACGAGCAGTACGTC.

The V gene is TRBV4-3, the J gene TRBJ2-7; D may be TRBD1 (7 bases). The CDR3 length is 15 residues. Trimming shortened V by 0 bases and J by 0 bases, and 9 bases separated the two germline ends. Germline-derived CDR1 and CDR2 are LGHNA and YSLEER. CDR3 sequence reads: CASSQEEGASYEQYF. DNA of the CDR3: TGCGCCAGCAGCCAAGAGGAGGGGGCCTCCTACGAGCAGTACTTC.

The V and J genes are TRBV9 and TRBJ1-5; D uncertain. This CDR3 has 13 residues. Between the trimmed V and J ends, which lost 0 bases and 6 bases, there was a span of 7 bases. Germline lookup yields CDR1 SGDLS and CDR2 YYNGEE. The CDR3 DNA follows: TGTGCCAGCAGCGTAGTCCCTAGTCAGCCCCAGCATTTT. This encodes CASSVVPSQPQHF.

V gene TRBV25-1 combines with J gene TRBJ1-2; possibly TRBD1 for D (6 bases). Germline CDR1 is MGHDK and CDR2 is SYGVNS. Deletions cut 0 bases from V and 5 bases from J, with 13 bases between. CDR3 length: 15 amino acids. The CDR3 DNA is TGTGCCAGCAGTGAATATGGGGGCACCGATTATGGCTACACCTTC. This codes for CASSEYGGTDYGYTF.

V is TRBV5-4 and J is TRBJ2-1; TRBD1 agrees at 10 bases. The CDR3 runs 14 residues. The germline V gene encodes CDR1 SGHNT and CDR2 YYREEE (reference sequence). Losses at the gene ends were 4 bases for V and 8 bases for J; bases not matched to a gene: 6. The CDR3, as DNA: TGTGCCAGCAGCCCCCGGGACAGGGGCGATGAGCAGTTCTTC. Its protein is CASSPRDRGDEQFF.

V usage is TRBV7-3 and J usage is TRBJ2-5, with D unclear. This CDR3 has 13 residues. V lost 5 bases and J lost 3, with 10 bases in between. Germline assignment: CDR1 SGHTA and CDR2 FQGTGA. The CDR3 is CASSPTREETQYF. DNA of the CDR3: TGTGCCAGCAGCCCCACTCGAGAAGAGACCCAGTACTTC. The complete variable domain, with remaining parts taken from reference TRBV7-3 and TRBJ2-5, reads GAGVSQTPSNKVTEKGKYVELRCDPISGHTALYWYRQSLGQGPEFLIYFQGTGAADDSGLPNDRFFAVRPEGSVSTLKIQRTERGDSAVYLCASSPTREETQYFGPGTRLLVL.

The CDR3 DNA reads TGCGCCAGCAGACCTAGCGGGAGTCGAGATACGCAGTATTTT. Residues: CASRPSGSRDTQYF. The chain uses TRBV5-1 and TRBJ2-3, with 10 nucleotides matching TRBD2. The trim removed 5 bases at V and 5 bases at J, leaving 5 bases unmatched. The germline V gene encodes CDR1 SGHRS and CDR2 YFSETQ. This CDR3 comprises 14 residues.

The chain recombines TRBV27 with TRBJ2-7, with D perhaps TRBD1 (6 bases). This CDR3 has 13 amino acids. CDR1 MNHEY and CDR2 SMNVEV come from the germline V gene (reference sequence). Deletions cut 6 bases from V and 3 bases from J, with 12 bases between. CDR3 sequence reads: CASSKDSNYEQYF. DNA of the CDR3: TGTGCCAGCAGCAAGGACAGTAACTACGAGCAGTACTTC.

V gene TRBV7-2 combines with J gene TRBJ1-2, with D unclear. This CDR3 has 15 residues. In germline, CDR1 is SGHTA, CDR2 FQGNSA. V was cut by 1 base and J by 4 bases, with 13 bases left in between. CDR3 nucleotide sequence: TGTGCCAGCAGCTTAGGGACTTTAACGGGCTATGGCTACACCTTC. Encoded protein: CASSLGTLTGYGYTF.

This rearrangement joins TRBV4-2 to TRBJ2-1; possible D gene TRBD2, 5 bases. The CDR3 has 16 residues. Trimming cost V 0 bases and J 6 bases, with 15 bases left between them. The germline V gene encodes CDR1 LGHNA and CDR2 YNFKEQ. The CDR3 spells CASSQDWTGLRNEQFF. The DNA for the CDR3 is TGTGCCAGCAGCCAAGATTGGACTGGGTTACGCAATGAGCAGTTCTTC.

The chain recombines TRBV9 with TRBJ2-5; D unclear. The CDR3 has 13 residues. In germline, CDR1 is SGDLS, CDR2 YYNGEE. V lost 0 bases and J lost 5, with 8 bases in between. The CDR3 sequence: CASSVGAVETQYF. The CDR3 DNA sequence: TGTGCCAGCAGCGTAGGGGCAGTCGAGACCCAGTACTTC.

This chain uses TRBV7-2 with TRBJ1-5; TRBD1 aligns across 7 bases. Germline trimming cut 5 bases from V and 7 bases from J; bases unmatched to any gene: 5. The CDR3 covers 13 residues. Germline V gene data show CDR1 as SGHTA and CDR2 as FQGNSA. The CDR3: CASSPDRAQPQHF. The CDR3 DNA reads as TGTGCCAGCAGCCCCGACAGGGCCCAGCCCCAGCATTTT. The full variable domain, rest sourced from reference TRBV7-2 and TRBJ1-5, is GAGVSQSPSNKVTEKGKDVELRCDPISGHTALYWYRQSLGQGLEFLIYFQGNSAPDKSGLPSDRFSAERTGGSVSTLTIQRTQQEDSAVYLCASSPDRAQPQHFGDGTRLSIL.

The chain links TRBV28 to TRBJ2-7, with 9 bases identical to TRBD2. J was trimmed by 3 bases and V by 2 bases; bases with no gene match: 2. The germline V gene has CDR1 MDHEN and CDR2 SYDVKM. This CDR3 is 14 amino acids long. The CDR3 reads CASSLAGGIYEQYF. As DNA, the CDR3 is TGTGCCAGCAGTTTAGCGGGAGGGATCTACGAGCAGTACTTC.

This chain links TRBV7-9 with TRBJ2-7; D call uncertain. The V end lost 5 bases, the J end lost 4 bases, and 15 bases lay between the germline ends. CDR1 and CDR2 (germline): SEHNR, FQNEAQ (reference sequence). The CDR3 extends over 14 amino acids. The CDR3 is CASSPRDKVYEQYF. Written as DNA, the CDR3 is TGTGCCAGCAGCCCCCGCGACAAGGTTTACGAGCAGTACTTC. The entire variable domain, with the rest obtained from reference TRBV7-9 and TRBJ2-7, is as follows: DTGVSQNPRHKITKRGQNVTFRCDPISEHNRLYWYRQTLGQGPEFLTYFQNEAQLEKSRLLSDRFSAERPKGSFSTLEIQRTEQGDSAMYLCASSPRDKVYEQYFGPGTRLTVT.

V and J are TRBV5-1 and TRBJ2-6; D ambiguous. V lost 4 bases, J lost 1 base, and 3 bases lay in between. Looked up from germline, CDR1 is SGHRS and CDR2 is YFSETQ. This CDR3 has 13 amino acids. The CDR3 DNA follows: TGCGCCAGCAGCACTTCTGGGGCCAACGTCCTGACTTTC. Amino acid sequence: CASSTSGANVLTF.

This chain joins TRBV2 and TRBJ2-1; 14 nucleotides agree with TRBD2. The CDR3 runs 16 residues. The V segment lost 6 bases and the J segment 2 bases; nucleotides outside the gene matches: 3. CDR1 and CDR2 (germline): SNHLY, FYNNEI. The CDR3 loop reads CASRRLAGGTYNEQFF. The CDR3, as DNA: TGTGCCAGCAGGCGACTAGCGGGAGGGACCTACAATGAGCAGTTCTTC.

The chain has TRBV9 and TRBJ2-3, with 11 nucleotides matching TRBD2. The trim removed 4 bases at V and 2 bases at J, leaving 6 bases unmatched. The CDR3 extends over 16 amino acids. Germline V CDR1 and CDR2: SGDLS, YYNGEE. For the CDR3, the DNA is TGTGCCAGCAGCTCCCGACTAGCGGGGCCCACAGATACGCAGTATTTT. It is translated as CASSSRLAGPTDTQYF.

The chain links TRBV9 to TRBJ1-1; 8 bases map to TRBD1. CDR3 length: 16 amino acids. Germline V gives CDR1 SGDLS, CDR2 YYNGEE. Unmatched junction bases numbered 12, after V lost 4 bases and J lost 4 bases. The CDR3 sequence is CASSPGPGGSGTEAFF. The CDR3 DNA reads TGTGCCAGCAGCCCCGGGCCAGGGGGCTCGGGCACTGAAGCTTTCTTT.

Here the CDR3 reads CASSRERAYNSPLHF. The CDR3, as DNA: TGTGCCAGCAGTAGGGAGCGGGCTTATAATTCACCCCTCCACTTT. V gene TRBV6-5 combines with J gene TRBJ1-6, with D hard to call. Germline V gene sequence: CDR1 MNHEY, CDR2 SVGAGI. Trimming took 5 bases from V and 4 from J, leaving 12 bases between them. The CDR3 is 15 residues long.

The rearrangement joins TRBV2 to TRBJ2-5; D perhaps matches TRBD1 (5 bases). The CDR3 runs 16 residues. The V gene lost 0 bases and the J gene lost 6 bases, with 17 bases spanning the gap. Germline values: CDR1 SNHLY, CDR2 FYNNEI. CDR3 sequence: CASSEAPGRAEKTQYF. Here the CDR3 DNA reads TGTGCCAGCAGTGAAGCGCCTGGCAGGGCGGAAAAGACCCAGTACTTC.

The rearrangement joins TRBV5-4 to TRBJ2-7, with 8 bases lining up with TRBD1. J gave up 0 bases and V 0 bases, and 2 bases lay outside the gene matches. Germline V gene lookup returns CDR1 SGHNT and CDR2 YYREEE (reference sequence). There are 15 residues in the CDR3. Here the CDR3 reads CASSLDGTGSYEQYF. The CDR3 DNA reads TGTGCCAGCAGCTTGGATGGGACAGGCTCCTACGAGCAGTACTTC.